The sequence of this T cell receptor (beta chain) was determined in a study of yellow fever vaccine responses in identical twins. The V gene's germline CDR1 is WNHNN and CDR2 SYGVQD (reference sequence). The CDR3 is 12 amino acids. One entry per CDR3 protein, called by TCRdb with MiXCR from the RT-PCR reads. Among tens of thousands of distinct CDR3 sequences listed, about 63% were seen once. Comment on this clonotype: Germline is not matched at one junction end, which may reflect a read error.

The origin of this receptor is a woman between 18 and 29 years old who received the yellow fever vaccine. The material was T cells from blood (PBMCs), unsorted or a sorted subset (not recorded which), obtained before or after yellow fever vaccination (not recorded which). This chain links TRBV10-1 with TRBJ2-2; D possibly matches TRBD1 or TRBD2 (5 bases each). Here the CDR3 DNA reads TGCGCCAGCAGTGACGGAACCGGGGCGCGTTATTTT. Its translation is CASSDGTGARYF.